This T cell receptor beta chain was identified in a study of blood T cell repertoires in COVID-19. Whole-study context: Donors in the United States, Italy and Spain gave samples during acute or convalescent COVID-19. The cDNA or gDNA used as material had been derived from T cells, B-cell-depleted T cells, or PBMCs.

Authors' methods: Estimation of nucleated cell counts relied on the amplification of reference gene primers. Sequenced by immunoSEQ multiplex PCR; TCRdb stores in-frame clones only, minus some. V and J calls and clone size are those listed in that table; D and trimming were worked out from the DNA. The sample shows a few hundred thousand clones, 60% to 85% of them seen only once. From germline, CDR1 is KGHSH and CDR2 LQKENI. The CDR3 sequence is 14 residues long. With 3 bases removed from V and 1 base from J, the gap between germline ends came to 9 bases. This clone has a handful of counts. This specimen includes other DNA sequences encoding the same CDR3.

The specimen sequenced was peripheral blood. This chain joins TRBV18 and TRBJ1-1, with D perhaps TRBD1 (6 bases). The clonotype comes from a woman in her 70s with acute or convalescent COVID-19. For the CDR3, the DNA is TGTGCCAGCTCACCTGGGGGCCAGAACACTGAAGCTTTCTTT. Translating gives CASSPGGQNTEAFF.